This note documents a single T cell receptor (beta chain) sequence. Antigen: not known. This sample is part of a study of CD8 T cells in Susac syndrome. Overall study findings and caveats: The number of individuals included in the study's TCR sequencing and HLA analysis was acknowledged as relatively small.

RNA was extracted with the RNeasy kit, and a quantity of roughly 0.45 to 1 ug was reverse transcribed using random hexamers. It was immunoSEQ multiplex PCR that amplified TCR beta CDR3 across 54 Vbeta and 13 Jbeta. From the immunoSEQ multiplex PCR reads, TCRdb called clonotypes with MiXCR, one entry per CDR3 protein. The table shows 75,000 to 95,000 distinct CDR3 sequences, with roughly 91% occurring only once. Germline V gene lookup returns CDR1 SNHLY and CDR2 FYNNEI. CDR3 length: 16 amino acids. V was clipped by 2 bases and J by 2 bases, with 16 bases between them. Source material: CD8+ T cells from PBMCs. This TCR came from a human donor with multiple sclerosis. V and J are TRBV2 and TRBJ2-7; no firm D call. CDR3 region: CASSEWTALPPYEQYF. The CDR3 bases are TGTGCCAGCAGTGAATGGACGGCCCTTCCCCCCTACGAGCAGTACTTC.